This T cell receptor (beta chain) came from a study of OX40 agonist ivuxolimab in advanced cancers. Study findings and constraints: Among patients with partial responses at 0.1-3.0 mg/kg, clonal expansion was among the lowest. The study found that CD8+ T cells averaged more expanded clones than CD4+.

Profiled with immunoSEQ multiplex PCR; TCRdb holds only in-frame clones, not every one. The sample has tens of thousands of clones, 86% seen once; the top ten hold approximately 6.5%. V was trimmed by 4 bases and J by 4 bases, leaving 15 bases between them. CDR1 and CDR2 (germline): SGHDT, YYEEEE. CDR3 length equals 14 residues. This clone is medium-sized within its sample. Antigen: not known. The same CDR3 also results from other DNA sequences found in this sample. The sequence was obtained from an adult with an advanced solid tumor such as melanoma, head and neck, liver or kidney cancer. The sample here was CD4+ or CD8+ T cells sorted from blood, taken in a trial of the OX40 agonist ivuxolimab. The chain has TRBV5-6 and TRBJ2-7; possible D gene TRBD1, 6 bases. This CDR3 is CASSLGQGRYEQYF. CDR3 nucleotides: TGTGCCAGCAGCCTGGGACAAGGACGGTACGAGCAGTACTTC.